This T cell receptor beta chain is from a study of CD8 T cells in ankylosing spondylitis. Study-level findings and limits: What seemed typical of ankylosing spondylitis blood was a TCR beta motif built from several highly homologous variants.

This clonotype turned up a few times. What it binds is unknown. TCRdb analysed the 5' RACE reads with MiXCR anew, one entry per CDR3 protein. The repertoire holds tens of thousands of distinct CDR3 sequences, with approximately 8.9% as singletons. CDR1 is SGDLS and CDR2 is YYNGEE in the germline V gene. The CDR3 is 16 amino acids. V lost 5 bases to trimming and J lost 1 base; unmatched junction nucleotides: 7. This TCR was recovered from a male donor with ankylosing spondylitis. Sequencing used blood, either unsorted or a sorted T cell fraction (not recorded which). V gene TRBV9 combines with J gene TRBJ2-1; 9 bases agree with TRBD2. Here the CDR3 reads CASRERREGSYNEQFF. In nucleotides, the CDR3 is TGTGCCAGCAGAGAGAGGCGGGAGGGTTCCTACAATGAGCAGTTCTTC.